Below are 18 T cell receptor beta chains sequenced from a single sample in a study of blood T cell repertoires in COVID-19. Libraries were prepared by immunoSEQ multiplex PCR; TCRdb keeps only in-frame clonotypes and omits some of them. The table shows a few hundred thousand clones, with about nine tenths occurring only once. Sequencing input: peripheral blood. Receptors were obtained from a woman aged 25 to 39 with active or convalescent COVID-19.

This clone was counted once. The chain joins TRBV14 to TRBJ2-5; D call uncertain. V was cut by 2 bases and J by 4 bases, with 5 bases left in between. The CDR3 has 12 amino acids. Germline loops: CDR1 SGHDN, CDR2 FVKESK. CDR3 sequence (DNA): TGTGCCAGCAGCCAACGGAGAGAGACCCAGTACTTC. It encodes CASSQRRETQYF.

This clone was recorded only once. The chain combines TRBV29-1 with TRBJ2-1; D possibly corresponds to TRBD1 (6 bases). The CDR3 runs 13 residues. V was trimmed by 7 bases and J by 0 bases, leaving 10 bases between them. Germline CDR1 SQVTM, CDR2 ANQGSEA. The CDR3 nucleotides are TGCAGCGGGGGGACAAGCTCCTACAATGAGCAGTTCTTC. This codes for CSGGTSSYNEQFF.

V and J are TRBV9 and TRBJ1-4; no clear D. This CDR3 is 13 amino acids long. Germline values: CDR1 SGDLS, CDR2 YYNGEE. The V end lost 0 bases, the J end lost 6 bases, and 6 bases lay between the germline ends. Written as DNA, the CDR3 is TGTGCCAGCAGCGTAGGAGTGGATGAAAAACTGTTTTTT. Translated: CASSVGVDEKLFF.

J is TRBJ1-1 and V is TRBV6-2 or TRBV6-3; no definite D call. Germline V gene sequence: CDR1 MNHEY, CDR2 SVGEGT. The length of the CDR3 is 13 residues. Between the trimmed V and J ends, which lost 2 bases and 1 base, there was a span of 5 bases. The CDR3 loop is CASSYLGNTEAFF. CDR3 DNA: TGTGCCAGCAGTTACCTAGGGAACACTGAAGCTTTCTTT.

This clone was counted only a few times. This chain links TRBV27 with TRBJ1-5; TRBD1 agrees at 9 bases. The germline CDR1 and CDR2 sequences are MNHEY and SMNVEV (reference sequence). Unmatched junction bases numbered 10, after V lost 9 bases and J lost 7 bases. The CDR3 loop spans 14 amino acids. This chain's CDR3 is CARTAGQGRQPQHF. CDR3 in DNA: TGTGCCAGAACTGCTGGACAGGGGAGGCAGCCCCAGCATTTT.

This clone was counted once. The chain is built from TRBV2 and TRBJ1-5, with 8 bases that match TRBD1. Germline loops: CDR1 SNHLY, CDR2 FYNNEI. This CDR3 has 15 amino acids. The ends lost 7 bases at V and 4 bases at J; junction bases unmatched: 9. The CDR3 sequence: CASKRTGNVNQPQHF. The CDR3 nucleotides read TGTGCCAGCAAAAGGACAGGGAACGTTAATCAGCCCCAGCATTTT.

On this clone itself: At one end, the junction sequence differs from germline, possibly due to a read error. The V and J genes are TRBV12-3 or TRBV12-4 and TRBJ2-7; maybe TRBD2 (7 bases). The CDR3 is made up of 12 amino acids. The CDR3 DNA reads TGTGCCAGCAGTTTTGGGGGGGGCCCCGTAGACTTC. Translated, it gives CASSFGGGPVDF.

The chain carries TRBV5-1 and TRBJ1-2, with D maybe TRBD1 (5 bases). The CDR3 is 14 residues long. V was trimmed by 0 bases and J by 4 bases, leaving 10 bases between them. Germline CDR1 reads SGHRS; CDR2 reads YFSETQ. The CDR3 reads CASSLGQSLYGYTF. In DNA, the CDR3 is TGCGCCAGCAGCTTGGGACAGAGCCTCTATGGCTACACCTTC.

The V gene is TRBV3-1 (or the pseudogene TRBV3-2), the J gene TRBJ2-2; TRBD1 agrees at 8 bases. Germline V CDR1 and CDR2: LGHDT, YNNKEL (reference sequence). The CDR3 totals 18 residues. The V gene end was trimmed by 0 bases and the J gene end by 5 bases; junction bases not matched to a gene: 11. CDR3 protein: CASSQDKLDRGRTGELFF. In DNA, the CDR3 is TGTGCCAGCAGCCAAGATAAGCTAGACAGGGGACGGACCGGGGAGCTGTTTTTT.

The V call is TRBV4-2, the J call TRBJ1-2; D possibly corresponds to TRBD1 (6 bases). This CDR3 has 15 amino acids. The germline gives CDR1 LGHNA, CDR2 YNFKEQ. The V end lost 1 base, the J end lost 6 bases, and 15 bases lay between the germline ends. The CDR3 here is CASSQGTRGMDGYTF. Written as DNA, the CDR3 is TGTGCCAGCAGCCAAGGAACCAGGGGAATGGATGGCTACACCTTC.

The V call is TRBV11-2, the J call TRBJ1-1; D remains unclear. The CDR3 runs 14 residues. Trimming took 9 bases from V and 6 from J, leaving 20 bases between them. The germline gives CDR1 SGHAT, CDR2 FQNNGV. In DNA, the CDR3 is TGTGCCAGTATGCATGTGGGAGGTCCTCCTGAAGCTTTCTTT. This codes for CASMHVGGPPEAFF.

The genes are TRBV21-1 and TRBJ1-2; the tabulated D call, TRBD1, remains unverified against the DNA. TRBV21-1 is termed a pseudogene. This CDR3 has 15 residues. CDR3 amino acids: CASSEQVAGPRGYTF. CDR3 in DNA: TGTGCCAGCAGCGAGCAGGTCGCAGGCCCCAGGGGCTACACCTTC.

The chain recombines TRBV30 with TRBJ1-1; 11 bases align to TRBD1. Germline CDR1 GTSNPN, CDR2 SVGIG (reference sequence). The CDR3 is made up of 14 amino acids. V dropped 8 bases and J dropped 5; count of bases not matched to a gene: 10. This CDR3 is CALLWGTGGTEAFF. The DNA for the CDR3 is TGTGCCCTGCTCTGGGGGACAGGGGGGACTGAAGCTTTCTTT.

The chain links TRBV21-1 to TRBJ1-6. TRBV21-1 is given as a pseudogene. This CDR3 is built from 20 residues. The CDR3 sequence: CASSISNYGDRRTYNSPLHF. In nucleotides, the CDR3 is TGTGCCAGCAGTATATCAAACTATGGCGACCGAAGAACCTATAATTCACCCCTCCACTTT.

The rearrangement joins TRBV7-8 to TRBJ1-5; 8 nucleotides align to TRBD1. Germline V gene data show CDR1 as SGHVS and CDR2 as FQNEAQ. The CDR3 is made up of 14 amino acids. Germline trimming cut 5 bases from V and 5 bases from J; bases unmatched to any gene: 5. CDR3 in amino acids: CASSARDRYQPQHF. The CDR3 DNA sequence: TGTGCCAGCAGCGCCCGGGACAGGTATCAGCCCCAGCATTTT.

DNA for the CDR3: TGTGCCAGCAGTTACCCTAAGAGGCCCCAGCATTTT. The encoded protein is CASSYPKRPQHF. V usage is TRBV6-2 or TRBV6-3 and J usage is TRBJ1-5; D gene uncertain. CDR3 length: 12 residues. Germline V gives CDR1 MNHEY, CDR2 SVGEGT. V was cut by 2 bases and J by 9 bases, with 8 bases left in between.

The genes are TRBV25-1 and TRBJ1-2, with D possibly matching TRBD1 (6 bases). The V gene's germline CDR1 is MGHDK and CDR2 SYGVNS. The CDR3 sequence is 14 residues long. The V and J ends lost 4 bases and 4 bases respectively, with 13 bases between them. The CDR3 DNA is TGTGCCAGCAGTGGTGGGGGCAGGAGCTATGGCTACACCTTC. This translates into CASSGGGRSYGYTF.

The chain combines TRBV6-1 with TRBJ1-3; no reliable D call. The germline V gene has CDR1 MNHNS and CDR2 SASEGT. V lost 2 bases to trimming and J lost 4 bases, with 9 bases between them. The CDR3 has 14 amino acids. The CDR3 is CASSEWGAGNTIYF. The CDR3 coding sequence is TGTGCCAGCAGTGAATGGGGAGCCGGAAACACCATATATTTT.